The rows below give T cell receptor beta chains drawn from one sample of a study of T cell responses to AZD1222 COVID-19 vaccine. Data came from immunoSEQ multiplex PCR; TCRdb stores just in-frame clones and leaves some out. The top ten hold approximately 9% of the sample, which has 150,000 or so clones, 87% seen once. The sample was peripheral blood, taken 28 days after the second AZD1222 dose. All receptors come from an adult who received the AZD1222 COVID-19 vaccine. Both conserved end residues are part of each CDR3. The D gene is left open where the match is weak. A row's size may be missing; if present it is once, few, many or a size class.

d_gene	v_gene	abundance	len	j_gene	CDR3nt	CDR3aa
TRBD1	TRBV5-1	NA	12	TRBJ1-2	TGCGCCAGCAGCCGGGACAGCTATGGCTACACCTTC	CASSRDSYGYTF
NA	TRBV27	NA	13	TRBJ1-1	TGTGCCAGCAGTTTGGGGCAGAACACTGAAGCTTTCTTT	CASSLGQNTEAFF
TRBD1	TRBV7-9	NA	15	TRBJ1-1	TGTGCCAGCAGCTTAGCGACGGGGACAGGGACTGAAGCTTTCTTT	CASSLATGTGTEAFF
NA	TRBV5-1	few	14	TRBJ2-7	TGCGCCAGCAGCTTAGGGACTCCGGGGGTCGAGCAGTACTTC	CASSLGTPGVEQYF
TRBD1	TRBV4-2	NA	12	TRBJ1-2	TGTGCCAGCAGCTCGGGACAGTCTGGCTACACCTTC	CASSSGQSGYTF
NA	TRBV5-1	NA	15	TRBJ2-1	TGCGCCAGCAGCCCCGGAGGGGGCTCCTACAATGAGCAGTTCTTC	CASSPGGGSYNEQFF
TRBD2	TRBV6-1	NA	16	TRBJ2-1	TGTGCCAGCAGTGAACAATTACTAGCGGGAGGCAATGAGCAGTTCTTC	CASSEQLLAGGNEQFF
NA	TRBV3-1/TRBV3-2	NA	14	TRBJ2-1	TGTGCCAGCAGCCAAGTAAGAGGGAGCAATGAGCAGTTCTTC	CASSQVRGSNEQFF
NA	TRBV27	NA	14	TRBJ2-7	TGTGCCAGCAGCCCAGTTGGGGGGAGAAACGAGCAGTACTTC	CASSPVGGRNEQYF
TRBD1	TRBV19	few	13	TRBJ2-7	TGTGCCAGTAGTTTGGGACAGGGCGGCGAGCAGTACTTC	CASSLGQGGEQYF
TRBD1	TRBV28	NA	17	TRBJ1-1	TGTGCCAGCAGTTTCGACCCCGGACAGGCGGGGAACACTGAAGCTTTCTTT	CASSFDPGQAGNTEAFF
NA	TRBV11-2	few	13	TRBJ1-2	TGTGCCAGCAGCCAACAACGGACGGGTGGCTACACCTTC	CASSQQRTGGYTF
NA	TRBV4-1	NA	14	TRBJ1-4	TGCGCCAGCAGCCAAGGAAGGGTTCGGGAAAAACTGTTTTTT	CASSQGRVREKLFF
NA	TRBV5-8	NA	13	TRBJ1-2	TGTGCCAGCAGCTGGGGCTTGGGACGTGGCTACACCTTC	CASSWGLGRGYTF
NA	TRBV5-5	NA	14	TRBJ1-1	TGTGCCAGCACCTGGGCAAGGGCTAACACTGAAGCTTTCTTT	CASTWARANTEAFF
NA	TRBV18	NA	15	TRBJ1-5	TGTGCCAGCTCACTAGGCCCGGCGGGCAATCAGCCCCAGCATTTT	CASSLGPAGNQPQHF
TRBD1	TRBV6-5	NA	15	TRBJ1-3	TGTGCCAGCAGTTACCAGGGACAGCCGGGAAACACCATATATTTT	CASSYQGQPGNTIYF
NA	TRBV29-1	NA	11	TRBJ2-1	TGCAGCGTCCTGCGGAGGAATGAGCAGTTCTTC	CSVLRRNEQFF
NA	TRBV7-8	NA	14	TRBJ1-5	TGTGCCAGCAGCTTAAAGGCTGGTGAGGGGCCCCAGCATTTT	CASSLKAGEGPQHF
TRBD1	TRBV5-1	NA	13	TRBJ1-1	TGCGCCAGCAGCAACGACAGGGCCTCTGGTGCTTTCTTT	CASSNDRASGAFF
NA	TRBV9	NA	12	TRBJ2-3	TGTGCCAGCAGCTCTAGCTCCCGCACGCAGTATTTT	CASSSSSRTQYF
TRBD2	TRBV5-1	few	17	TRBJ2-1	TGCGCCAGCAGCGGGACGGGACTAGCGGGAGGTTACAATGAGCAGTTCTTC	CASSGTGLAGGYNEQFF
NA	TRBV11-2	NA	11	TRBJ2-3	TGTGCCAGCAGCCTAACAGATACGCAGTATTTT	CASSLTDTQYF
NA	TRBV7-2	many	15	TRBJ2-3	TGTGCCAGCAGTCCGGACAGCGGGGGCACAGATACGCAGTATTTT	CASSPDSGGTDTQYF
NA	TRBV4-1	NA	15	TRBJ1-1	TGCGCCAGCAGCCAAGGAAGCAAAATGAACACTGAAGCTTTCTTT	CASSQGSKMNTEAFF
NA	TRBV9	NA	14	TRBJ1-1	TGTGCCAGCAGCCCCGGACAGAGAGGCACTGAAGCTTTCTTT	CASSPGQRGTEAFF
NA	TRBV10-3	NA	12	TRBJ2-3	TGTGCCATCAGCGATTACACAGATACGCAGTATTTT	CAISDYTDTQYF
NA	TRBV30	NA	13	TRBJ1-5	TGTGCCTGGAGTTTAAAAGGGAATCAGCCCCAGCATTTT	CAWSLKGNQPQHF
TRBD2	TRBV6-5	NA	15	TRBJ2-5	TGTGCCAGCAGTCCCAAGGGACTAGCCTTAGAGACCCAGTACTTC	CASSPKGLALETQYF
TRBD1	TRBV24-1	NA	15	TRBJ1-1	TGTGCCACCAGTGATACCGACAGGGCGAACACTGAAGCTTTCTTT	CATSDTDRANTEAFF
NA	TRBV20-1	NA	11	TRBJ1-1	TGCAGTGCTAACAGGAACACTGAAGCTTTCTTT	CSANRNTEAFF
NA	TRBV5-1	NA	13	TRBJ2-5	TGCGCCAGCAGCTCCCGGGGAGAAGAGACCCAGTACTTC	CASSSRGEETQYF
NA	TRBV3-1/TRBV3-2	NA	16	TRBJ1-3	TGTGCCAGCAGCCAAAGGGGTTCCCGGGGTGGAAACACCATATATTTT	CASSQRGSRGGNTIYF